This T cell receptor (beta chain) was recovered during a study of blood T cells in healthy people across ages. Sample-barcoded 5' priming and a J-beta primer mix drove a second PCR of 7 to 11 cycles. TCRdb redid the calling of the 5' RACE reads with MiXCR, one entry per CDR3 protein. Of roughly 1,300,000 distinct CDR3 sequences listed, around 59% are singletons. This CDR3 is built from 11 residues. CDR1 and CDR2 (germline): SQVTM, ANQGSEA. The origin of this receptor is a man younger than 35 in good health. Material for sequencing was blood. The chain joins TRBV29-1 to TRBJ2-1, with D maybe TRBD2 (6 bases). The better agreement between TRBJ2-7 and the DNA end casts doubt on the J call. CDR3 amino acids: CSVLTSSEQYF. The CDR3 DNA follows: TGCAGCGTCCTCACTAGCAGTGAGCAGTACTTC.